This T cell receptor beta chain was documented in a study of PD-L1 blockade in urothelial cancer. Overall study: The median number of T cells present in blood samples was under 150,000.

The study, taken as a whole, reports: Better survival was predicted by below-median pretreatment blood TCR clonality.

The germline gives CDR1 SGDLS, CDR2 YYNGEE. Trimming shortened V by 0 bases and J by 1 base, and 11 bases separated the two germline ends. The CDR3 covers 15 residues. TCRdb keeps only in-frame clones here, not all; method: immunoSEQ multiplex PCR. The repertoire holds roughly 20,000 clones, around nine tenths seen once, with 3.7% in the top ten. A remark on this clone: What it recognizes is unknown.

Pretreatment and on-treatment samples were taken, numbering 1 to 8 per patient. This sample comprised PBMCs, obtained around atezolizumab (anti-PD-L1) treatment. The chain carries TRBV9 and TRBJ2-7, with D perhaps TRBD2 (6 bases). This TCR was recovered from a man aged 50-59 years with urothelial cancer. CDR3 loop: CASSVVAEKSYEQYF. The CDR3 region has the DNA TGTGCCAGCAGCGTAGTAGCGGAGAAGTCCTACGAGCAGTACTTC.